These 15 T cell receptor beta chains were sequenced from one sample in a study of blood T cell repertoires in COVID-19. Sequenced by immunoSEQ multiplex PCR; TCRdb stores in-frame clones only, minus some. The table has hundreds of thousands of clones, 75% to 90% seen once. The specimen was PBMCs or T cells enriched from blood (not recorded which). These receptors came from a man between 18 and 29 years old who had recovered from COVID-19.

Details on this clone: One junction end does not reproduce the germline sequence, and a read error may be involved. The chain employs TRBV29-1 and TRBJ1-5; a weak D match, TRBD1 (6 bases). The CDR3 length is 13 residues. The V gene's germline CDR1 is SQVTM and CDR2 ANQGSEA. As DNA, the CDR3 is TGCAGCGTGGTAACAGGGAGCAGTCAGCCCCAGCATTTT. It codes for CSVVTGSSQPQHF. Together with reference TRBV29-1 and TRBJ1-5, the CDR3 gives the full variable domain: SAVISQKPSRDICQRGTSLTIQCQVDSQVTMMFWYRQQPGQSLTLIATANQGSEATYESGFVIDKFPISRPNLTFSTLTVSNMSPEDSSIYLCSVVTGSSQPQHFGDGTRLSIL.

This clone was seen once. J is TRBJ1-1 and V is TRBV4-3; D ambiguous. Germline V gene sequence: CDR1 LGHNA, CDR2 YSLEER. The CDR3 is 15 residues long. The V gene lost 0 bases and the J gene lost 0 bases, with 8 bases spanning the gap. The CDR3 loop is CASSQDRGLNTEAFF. CDR3 nucleotides: TGCGCCAGCAGCCAAGATCGAGGGCTGAACACTGAAGCTTTCTTT.

V usage is TRBV20-1 and J usage is TRBJ1-2; D gene uncertain. The V gene's germline CDR1 is DFQATT and CDR2 SNEGSKA (reference sequence). With 3 bases removed from V and 4 bases from J, the gap between germline ends came to 15 bases. The CDR3 is made up of 14 amino acids. The CDR3 loop reads CSASSLASGYGYTF. The CDR3 coding sequence is TGCAGTGCTAGTTCCCTCGCCTCGGGCTATGGCTACACCTTC.

This rearrangement joins TRBV27 to TRBJ2-7; D is perhaps TRBD1 (5 bases). Germline V gives CDR1 MNHEY, CDR2 SMNVEV (reference sequence). There are 13 residues in the CDR3. Trimming shortened V by 6 bases and J by 0 bases, and 9 bases separated the two germline ends. CDR3 coding DNA: TGTGCCAGCAGACTGACAGACTCCTACGAGCAGTACTTC. It yields the protein CASRLTDSYEQYF.

The chain recombines TRBV30 with TRBJ2-7, with D maybe TRBD1 (6 bases). This CDR3 contains 15 residues. CDR1 and CDR2 (germline): GTSNPN, SVGIG (reference sequence). V dropped 8 bases and J dropped 3 bases, with 23 bases sitting between them. The chain's CDR3 is CAAGRGGGVFYEQYF. CDR3 sequence (DNA): TGTGCCGCCGGTCGTGGGGGCGGTGTGTTCTACGAGCAGTACTTC. Together with reference TRBV30 and TRBJ2-7, the CDR3 gives the full variable domain: SQTIHQWPATLVQPVGSPLSLECTVEGTSNPNLYWYRQAAGRGLQLLFYSVGIGQISSEVPQNLSASRPQDRQFILSSKKLLLSDSGFYLCAAGRGGGVFYEQYFGPGTRLTVT.

V gene TRBV19 combines with J gene TRBJ1-1, with 7 bases identical to TRBD1. Germline V gene lookup returns CDR1 LNHDA and CDR2 SQIVND (reference sequence). The CDR3 length is 16 residues. The V gene end was trimmed by 6 bases and the J gene end by 5 bases; junction bases not matched to a gene: 15. The CDR3 spells CASSTARAGGKTEAFF. CDR3 in DNA: TGTGCCAGTAGCACCGCCCGGGCAGGGGGTAAAACTGAAGCTTTCTTT.

The V call is TRBV7-2, the J call TRBJ1-1; 7 bases are a match to TRBD1. The CDR3 loop spans 14 amino acids. Trimming at V came to 5 bases and at J to 5 bases, leaving 8 bases not matched to a gene. Germline V gene lookup returns CDR1 SGHTA and CDR2 FQGNSA. The CDR3 DNA reads TGTGCCAGCAGCCGCCCGACAGGGTTGACTGAAGCTTTCTTT. Translating gives CASSRPTGLTEAFF.

This clone was observed a few times. The chain links TRBV3-1 (or the pseudogene TRBV3-2) to TRBJ2-1, with TRBD2 as a possible D gene (6 bases). Trimming pared 0 bases from V and 12 bases from J, leaving 18 bases between. Germline CDR1 reads LGHDT; CDR2 reads YNNKEL (reference sequence). CDR3 length equals 15 residues. The CDR3 region has the DNA TGTGCCAGCAGCCAAGATACTAGACTAGTTTCGAGGCAGTTCTTC. Translation gives CASSQDTRLVSRQFF.

This chain uses TRBV9 with TRBJ1-1; D not certain. V was clipped by 0 bases and J by 10 bases, with 10 bases between them. CDR1 is SGDLS, CDR2 YYNGEE, per germline. The CDR3 extends over 12 amino acids. CDR3 sequence reads: CASSVAVRIAFF. The CDR3 DNA sequence: TGTGCCAGCAGCGTAGCTGTCAGGATAGCTTTCTTT. The complete variable domain, with remaining parts taken from reference TRBV9 and TRBJ1-1, reads DSGVTQTPKHLITATGQRVTLRCSPRSGDLSVYWYQQSLDQGLQFLIQYYNGEERAKGNILERFSAQQFPDLHSELNLSSLELGDSALYFCASSVAVRIAFFGQGTRLTVV.

The chain couples TRBV28 to TRBJ2-4, with TRBD1 matching over 7 bases. Germline V gene lookup returns CDR1 MDHEN and CDR2 SYDVKM. J was trimmed by 0 bases and V by 5 bases; bases with no gene match: 7. The CDR3 totals 16 residues. The CDR3 here is CASSPWTGLAKNIQYF. The CDR3 region has the DNA TGTGCCAGCAGTCCCTGGACAGGTCTAGCCAAAAACATTCAGTACTTC.

The chain links TRBV21-1 to TRBJ2-5; TRBD2, the table's D call, was not compared with the DNA. TRBV21-1 is reported as a pseudogene. This CDR3 contains 16 residues. CDR3 loop: CASSRGASGRGKTQYF. As DNA, the CDR3 is TGTGCCAGCAGCAGGGGGGCTAGCGGGAGGGGAAAGACCCAGTACTTC.

V and J are TRBV6-4 and TRBJ2-2; 9 nucleotides agree with TRBD2. CDR3 length: 20 amino acids. Germline assignment: CDR1 MRHNA and CDR2 SNTAGT. Trimming cost V 4 bases and J 5 bases; bases outside gene matches: 20. The CDR3 reads CASSVWRECSGGPGTGELFF. The CDR3 region has the DNA TGTGCCAGCAGTGTCTGGAGGGAATGTAGCGGGGGCCCCGGAACCGGGGAGCTGTTTTTT.

This clone was detected only a few times. V usage is TRBV5-1 and J usage is TRBJ2-7, with TRBD1 as a possible D gene (6 bases). V lost 4 bases and J lost 4, with 9 bases in between. Germline loops: CDR1 SGHRS, CDR2 YFSETQ. The CDR3 sequence is 12 residues long. DNA of the CDR3: TGCGCCAGCAGCGTCGACAGGTACGAGCAGTACTTC. Translating it yields CASSVDRYEQYF.

The V and J genes are TRBV6-4 and TRBJ1-1, with D hard to call. Per the germline V gene, CDR1 is MRHNA and CDR2 is SNTAGT. The V and J ends lost 4 bases and 3 bases respectively, with 9 bases between them. The CDR3 runs 13 residues. CDR3 residues: CASSVDFYTEAFF. For the CDR3, the DNA is TGTGCCAGCAGTGTGGACTTTTACACTGAAGCTTTCTTT.

This clone was picked up a small number of times. The rearrangement uses TRBV5-1 and TRBJ2-5, with a possible D match to TRBD1 (6 bases). The CDR3 has 14 residues. Germline V gene data show CDR1 as SGHRS and CDR2 as YFSETQ. Between the trimmed V and J ends, which lost 7 bases and 5 bases, there was a span of 18 bases. CDR3 nucleotides: TGCGCCAGCCATTTGACAGGAGAGGCCGAGACCCAGTACTTC. Translation: CASHLTGEAETQYF.